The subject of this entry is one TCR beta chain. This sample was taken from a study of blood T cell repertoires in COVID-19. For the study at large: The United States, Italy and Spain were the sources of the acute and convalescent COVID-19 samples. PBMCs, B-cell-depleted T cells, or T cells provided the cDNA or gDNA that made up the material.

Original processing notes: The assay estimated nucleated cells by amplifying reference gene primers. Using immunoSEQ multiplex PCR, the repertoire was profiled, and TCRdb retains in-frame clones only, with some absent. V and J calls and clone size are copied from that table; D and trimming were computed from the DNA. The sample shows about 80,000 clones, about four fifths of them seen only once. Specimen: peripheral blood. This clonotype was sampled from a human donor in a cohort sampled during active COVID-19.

CDR3 sequence reads: CASSAGGLAEAFF. CDR3 in DNA: TGTGCCAGCAGCGCGGGCGGATTGGCTGAAGCTTTCTTT. The chain carries TRBV6-5 and TRBJ1-1, with unresolved D. V was clipped by 6 bases and J by 6 bases, with 14 bases between them. Germline V lookup: CDR1 MNHEY, CDR2 SVGAGI. The length of the CDR3 is 13 residues.